One and the same sample provided the 27 T cell receptor beta chains below, sequenced in a study of T cells after yellow fever vaccination (dated by TCRdb to the late 2010s). The receptor library was made with 5' RACE. The run used an Illumina HiSeq 2500. TCRdb trimmed the raw reads at Q25, called clones with MiXCR and kept productive beta chains. Entries are consolidated by CDR3 protein sequence, retaining the most common genes and DNA. This sample has hundreds of thousands of distinct CDR3 sequences in its table, and 9% to 15% of those were observed once. The top ten clonotypes cover 15% of the sample. The treatment or condition label here, explained by the study, means: live attenuated yellow fever vaccine strain. Material: PBMCs, obtained on the day of the yellow fever booster vaccination. The receptor set was obtained from a young man who received the YFV17D yellow fever vaccine.

This sequence joins TRBV6-2 or TRBV6-3 and TRBJ1-5; the D gene is possibly TRBD1 (5 bases). Trimming removed 4 bases at V and 0 bases at J, with 16 bases between. CDR1 is MNHEY and CDR2 is SVGEGT in the germline V gene. The CDR3 covers 17 residues. The DNA for the CDR3 is TGTGCCAGCAGTTTTGTACGGGACGGCCATAGCAATCAGCCCCAGCATTTT. It translates to CASSFVRDGHSNQPQHF.

CDR3 coding DNA: TGCAGTGCTAGAGATCTTCAGGGGAATTCACCCCTCCACTTT. Protein sequence: CSARDLQGNSPLHF. The chain joins TRBV20-1 to TRBJ1-6; perhaps TRBD1 as D (6 bases). The CDR3 length is 14 residues. CDR1 DFQATT and CDR2 SNEGSKA come from the germline V gene (reference sequence). V was cut by 0 bases and J by 7 bases, with 10 bases left in between.

This clonotype was picked up many times. The rearrangement uses TRBV5-1 and TRBJ2-7; 12 nucleotides match TRBD1. Germline V gene lookup returns CDR1 SGHRS and CDR2 YFSETQ. The V segment lost 0 bases and the J segment 5 bases; nucleotides outside the gene matches: 6. This CDR3 spans 16 amino acids. This chain's CDR3 is CASSLGPGQGANEQYF. In DNA form, the CDR3 reads TGCGCCAGCAGCTTGGGACCGGGACAGGGGGCGAACGAGCAGTACTTC.

The genes are TRBV27 and TRBJ2-7; 11 nucleotides line up with TRBD2. Germline CDR1 reads MNHEY; CDR2 reads SMNVEV (reference sequence). With 5 bases clipped from V and 8 bases from J, the junction kept 14 bases outside the gene matches. CDR3 size: 16 residues. The CDR3 coding sequence is TGTGCCAGCAGTCCCGGACTAGCGGGCAATTCTCGTCAGCAGTACTTC. Protein: CASSPGLAGNSRQQYF.

The chain couples TRBV29-1 to TRBJ2-1; D call uncertain. V lost 4 bases, J lost 5 bases, and 15 bases lay in between. The V gene's germline CDR1 is SQVTM and CDR2 ANQGSEA. The CDR3 length is 14 residues. CDR3 DNA sequence: TGCAGCGTTGGTGCGGCACGTAGGAACAATGAGCAGTTCTTC. It yields the protein CSVGAARRNNEQFF.

The sample holds a few counts of this clonotype. V gene TRBV7-9 combines with J gene TRBJ2-7; D is unclear. The CDR3 has 14 amino acids. V lost 1 base and J lost 3, with 10 bases in between. Germline-derived CDR1 and CDR2 are SEHNR and FQNEAQ (reference sequence). CDR3 protein: CASSLVGRNYEQYF. The CDR3 DNA reads as TGTGCCAGCAGCTTAGTCGGCCGCAACTACGAGCAGTACTTC.

J is TRBJ1-1 and V is TRBV12-3 or TRBV12-4; 11 bases match TRBD1. This CDR3 is built from 15 residues. V was clipped by 6 bases and J by 3 bases; unmatched bases: 6. CDR3 sequence (DNA): TGTGCCAGCAGAGCATCGGGACAGGGGGACACTGAAGCTTTCTTT. Encoded protein: CASRASGQGDTEAFF.

About this clonotype itself: This likely comes from a read error, as the CDR3 has no conserved phenylalanine or tryptophan at its end. The chain couples TRBV5-1 to TRBJ2-7; 7 nucleotides align to TRBD2. Trimming removed 0 bases from V and 4 bases from J; junction bases left unmatched: 10. The CDR3 spans 16 residues. Germline assignment: CDR1 SGHRS and CDR2 YFSETQ. The CDR3 DNA is TGCGCCAGCAGCTTGGAGCTAGCGGCTCCTTATTACGAGCAGTACTGC. It encodes CASSLELAAPYYEQYC.

This clonotype was found a few times. The chain carries TRBV12-3 or TRBV12-4 and TRBJ2-1; 11 positions match TRBD2. CDR3 length: 16 residues. The ends lost 3 bases at V and 3 bases at J; junction bases unmatched: 4. For the CDR3, the DNA is TGTGCCAGCAGTTTTCGACTAGCGGGATACTACAATGAGCAGTTCTTC. This sequence encodes CASSFRLAGYYNEQFF.

This clonotype was seen a few times. This chain joins TRBV24-1 and TRBJ2-2, with 7 nucleotides matching TRBD1. The trim removed 4 bases at V and 4 bases at J, leaving 8 bases unmatched. CDR3 length: 16 amino acids. The germline V gene has CDR1 KGHDR and CDR2 SFDVKD. The CDR3 spells CATSEVTGQLTGELFF. The CDR3 DNA follows: TGTGCCACCAGTGAGGTGACGGGACAGCTCACCGGGGAGCTGTTTTTT.

This clonotype showed up just a few times. The chain links TRBV5-5 to TRBJ2-7; 8 nucleotides match TRBD1. The V gene's germline CDR1 is SGHKS and CDR2 YYEKEE (reference sequence). The V gene end was trimmed by 4 bases and the J gene end by 4 bases; junction bases not matched to a gene: 10. This CDR3 is built from 15 residues. The CDR3 nucleotides are TGTGCCAGCAGCAACTCGGGACAGGTGCGGTACGAGCAGTACTTC. It is translated as CASSNSGQVRYEQYF.

V gene TRBV9 combines with J gene TRBJ2-5, with D possibly being TRBD1 or TRBD2 (5 bases each). CDR1 and CDR2 (germline): SGDLS, YYNGEE. Trimming pared 3 bases from V and 3 bases from J, leaving 18 bases between. The CDR3 is 16 amino acids. CDR3 DNA sequence: TGTGCCAGCAGCGGGGGGAAAGTTCGAGGGAAAGAGACCCAGTACTTC. It is translated as CASSGGKVRGKETQYF.

This chain uses TRBV7-9 with TRBJ2-1; D gene ambiguous. This CDR3 comprises 12 residues. The germline CDR1 and CDR2 sequences are SEHNR and FQNEAQ (reference sequence). Trimming took off 3 bases at V and 6 bases at J, with 6 bases between the two ends. Here the CDR3 DNA reads TGTGCCAGCAGCTTCTCGTCCAATGAGCAGTTCTTC. Its translation: CASSFSSNEQFF.

This clonotype showed up just a few times. This rearrangement joins TRBV20-1 to TRBJ2-5, with TRBD2 as a possible D gene (6 bases). Trimming pared 5 bases from V and 4 bases from J, leaving 11 bases between. Per germline, CDR1 DFQATT and CDR2 SNEGSKA (reference sequence). This CDR3 has 12 residues. CDR3 sequence reads: CSALGLSETQYF. CDR3 bases: TGCAGTGCTCTGGGACTTTCAGAGACCCAGTACTTC.

The sample holds one count of this clonotype. This sequence joins TRBV4-3 and TRBJ2-1; 13 nucleotides line up with TRBD2. The germline CDR1 and CDR2 sequences are LGHNA and YSLEER. The CDR3 runs 17 residues. The V and J ends lost 3 bases and 6 bases, in that order; junction bases with no gene match: 8. This CDR3 reads CASSQSTSGRAINEQFF. The CDR3, as DNA: TGCGCCAGCAGCCAGTCAACTAGCGGGAGGGCGATCAATGAGCAGTTCTTC.

This clonotype was counted a few times. The chain is built from TRBV20-1 and TRBJ2-1; 9 bases agree with TRBD2. V shed 0 bases, J shed 7 bases, and the junction held 10 bases outside the gene matches. Germline CDR1 and CDR2: DFQATT and SNEGSKA (reference sequence). The CDR3 contains 16 residues. Here the CDR3 reads CSARDAAGGLRNEQFF. The CDR3 DNA follows: TGCAGTGCTAGAGATGCCGCGGGGGGGTTGAGGAATGAGCAGTTCTTC.

In this sample, this clonotype turned up many times. An end of the junction differs from the germline gene, which may be a read error. V and J are TRBV4-3 and TRBJ2-2; the D is unclear. Germline CDR1 and CDR2: LGHNA and YSLEER. The CDR3 totals 12 residues. The CDR3 region is CASSQATGELFF. The CDR3 nucleotides are TGTGCCAGCAGCCAAGCAACCGGGGAGCTGTTTTTT.

The chain uses TRBV6-2 or TRBV6-3 and TRBJ2-7; 7 nucleotides match TRBD2. V dropped 8 bases and J dropped 4; count of bases not matched to a gene: 11. Germline-derived CDR1 and CDR2 are MNHEY and SVGEGT. The CDR3 runs 14 residues. CDR3 in amino acids: CASGGGPQLYEQYF. CDR3 nucleotide sequence: TGTGCCAGCGGCGGGGGTCCCCAACTGTACGAGCAGTACTTC.

A few counts support this clonotype. This chain uses TRBV10-2 with TRBJ2-6; D gene uncertain. The CDR3 runs 14 residues. The ends were cut back, 8 bases at V and 2 bases at J, with 10 bases in the middle. Germline V gives CDR1 WSHSY, CDR2 SAAADI. CDR3 coding DNA: TGCGCCAGCTTGGGCGGCCCTGGGGCCAACGTCCTGACTTTC. It encodes CASLGGPGANVLTF.

This clonotype has just a few counts. This sequence joins TRBV20-1 and TRBJ2-2; TRBD2 is a possible D gene (6 bases). Germline V gene data show CDR1 as DFQATT and CDR2 as SNEGSKA (reference sequence). V dropped 3 bases and J dropped 5 bases, with 13 bases sitting between them. The CDR3 consists of 14 residues. The CDR3 region has the DNA TGCAGTGCTAGGGAACTAGCTCAGACCGGGGAGCTGTTTTTT. This sequence encodes CSARELAQTGELFF.

This clonotype showed up just a few times. The rearrangement uses TRBV2 and TRBJ2-1; 14 bases are shared with TRBD2. Germline assignment: CDR1 SNHLY and CDR2 FYNNEI. The CDR3 has 16 amino acids. V was clipped by 4 bases and J by 7 bases; unmatched bases: 6. CDR3 amino acids: CASSGGTSGSRNEQFF. The CDR3 bases are TGTGCCAGCAGTGGGGGGACTAGCGGGAGTAGGAATGAGCAGTTCTTC.

The gene calls are TRBV2 and TRBJ2-1, with D possibly called TRBD1 or TRBD2 (5 bases each). Germline CDR1 is SNHLY and CDR2 is FYNNEI. The V end was cut by 5 bases, the J end by 9 bases, with 14 bases between. The CDR3 is 13 amino acids. CDR3 sequence: CASSLGPGLEQFF. The CDR3 DNA reads TGTGCCAGCAGTTTGGGACCGGGGCTTGAGCAGTTCTTC.

This clonotype was counted between two and nine times. The V and J genes are TRBV29-1 and TRBJ2-3; D not certain. V was pared by 3 bases and J by 1 base, with 2 bases between. Germline V CDR1 and CDR2: SQVTM, ANQGSEA. The CDR3 consists of 11 residues. The CDR3 sequence is CSVEGTDTQYF. CDR3 DNA: TGCAGCGTTGAGGGCACAGATACGCAGTATTTT.

The gene calls are TRBV5-1 and TRBJ2-1; 11 nucleotides agree with TRBD2. Germline CDR1 and CDR2: SGHRS and YFSETQ. This CDR3 is built from 16 residues. Trimming cost V 4 bases and J 4 bases; bases outside gene matches: 7. This chain's CDR3 is CASSLDLAGGYNEQFF. DNA for the CDR3: TGCGCCAGCAGCCTGGATTTAGCGGGAGGGTACAATGAGCAGTTCTTC.

The rearrangement uses TRBV18 and TRBJ2-7; D may be TRBD2 (5 bases). The V end was cut by 0 bases, the J end by 3 bases, with 9 bases between. This CDR3 has 14 amino acids. CDR1 and CDR2 from the germline V gene are KGHSH and LQKENI. The CDR3 sequence is CASSPPNGNYEQYF. CDR3 in DNA: TGTGCCAGCTCACCACCTAACGGGAACTACGAGCAGTACTTC.

The V call is TRBV5-1, the J call TRBJ2-7; tentatively, D is TRBD1 or TRBD2 (5 bases each). V lost 0 bases and J lost 7, with 14 bases in between. Per germline, CDR1 SGHRS and CDR2 YFSETQ. This CDR3 has 14 residues. The CDR3: CASSLGWDRGEQYF. In DNA, the CDR3 is TGCGCCAGCAGCTTGGGTTGGGACCGCGGGGAGCAGTACTTC.

The table lists this clonotype with a few counts. The chain is built from TRBV6-2 or TRBV6-3 and TRBJ2-1, with D uncertain. The CDR3 contains 15 residues. With 3 bases removed from V and 8 bases from J, the gap between germline ends came to 17 bases. Germline lookup yields CDR1 MNHEY and CDR2 SVGEGT. Here the CDR3 DNA reads TGTGCCAGCAGTTATCAAACGACGGCCCTCGATGAGCAGTTCTTC. Its translation is CASSYQTTALDEQFF.